Listed below are T cell receptor beta chains from one sample, sequenced in a study of human T cells and chemical hapten exposure. A single record per CDR3 protein comes from TCRdb applying MiXCR to the RACE reads. The sample carries approximately 46,000 distinct CDR3 sequences, approximately 9.6% recorded once. The sample in question was whole blood, obtained in connection with sensitization to the hapten diphenylcyclopropenone (DPC). These receptors originate from a woman in her 30s with alopecia areata. Some clones in this sample may be carry-over from other donors' samples. Each CDR3 is given with its conserved first and last residue. A D gene is named only where the DNA matches it firmly. Some rows have no size entry. The others give once, few or many, or a class for an expanded clone.

>TRBV6-6|TRBD2|NA|TRBJ2-5
CASSYVAGGETQYF
TGTGCCAGCAGTTACGTAGCGGGGGGAGAGACCCAGTACTTC
>TRBV4-3|NA|many|TRBJ2-5
CASSQGPKETQYF
TGCGCCAGCAGCCAAGGGCCAAAAGAGACCCAGTACTTC
>TRBV6-2/TRBV6-3|TRBD2|NA|TRBJ2-5
CASKPGGLSETQYF
TGTGCCAGCAAACCGGGGGGGCTTTCGGAGACCCAGTACTTC
>TRBV30|TRBD1|NA|TRBJ2-4
CAWGRTGGRDIQYF
TGTGCCTGGGGGAGGACAGGGGGCCGGGACATTCAGTACTTC
>TRBV7-9|NA|medium-sized|TRBJ1-1
CASSLGYSPKLNTEAFF
TGTGCCAGCAGCTTAGGATACTCCCCGAAACTAAACACTGAAGCTTTCTTT
>TRBV12-3/TRBV12-4|TRBD2|few|TRBJ2-7
CASSWSGGADEQYF
TGTGCCAGCAGTTGGAGCGGGGGGGCGGACGAGCAGTACTTC
>TRBV5-1|TRBD1|NA|TRBJ1-5
CASSSGTGGSAQHF
TGCGCCAGCAGCTCCGGGACAGGGGGTTCGGCCCAGCATTTT
>TRBV7-2|NA|many|TRBJ1-1
CASSLDGARGTEAFF
TGTGCCAGCAGCTTAGATGGGGCGCGCGGCACTGAAGCTTTCTTT
>TRBV7-2|NA|NA|TRBJ2-3
CASSLRLASDTQYF
TGTGCCAGCAGCTTACGCCTAGCGTCAGATACGCAGTATTTT
>TRBV6-2/TRBV6-3|TRBD1|many|TRBJ2-7
CASSRRQGMVNEQYF
TGTGCCAGCAGTAGGCGACAGGGCATGGTCAACGAGCAGTACTTC
>TRBV20-1|NA|few|TRBJ1-5
CSARTDSNQPQHF
TGCAGTGCCAGGACAGATAGCAATCAGCCCCAGCATTTT
>TRBV2|NA|NA|TRBJ2-2
CASSEIRGSGELFF
TGTGCCAGCAGTGAAATCAGGGGTTCCGGGGAGCTGTTTTTT
>TRBV7-6|TRBD2|few|TRBJ2-7
CASSSRGGYEQYF
TGTGCCAGCAGCTCTCGGGGGGGCTACGAGCAGTACTTC
>TRBV7-2|NA|many|TRBJ2-7
CASSLAGQVSYEQYF
TGTGCCAGCAGCTTAGCAGGTCAGGTCTCCTACGAGCAGTACTTC
>TRBV20-1|TRBD1|NA|TRBJ2-1
CSAQTGERYKEQFF
TGCAGTGCTCAGACAGGGGAACGCTACAAAGAGCAGTTCTTC
>TRBV30|TRBD2|many|TRBJ2-3
CAQSGGHTDTQYF
TGTGCCCAGAGCGGGGGGCACACAGATACGCAGTATTTT
>TRBV19|NA|many|TRBJ2-7
CASTPGPGSYEQYF
TGTGCCAGTACCCCCGGTCCGGGCTCCTACGAGCAGTACTTC
>TRBV4-3|NA|NA|TRBJ2-3
CASSHQLEATDTQYF
TGCGCCAGCAGCCATCAACTAGAGGCCACAGATACGCAGTATTTT
>TRBV15|TRBD2|NA|TRBJ2-5
CATSDRGSGVWSQETQYF
TGTGCCACCAGCGACCGGGGTAGCGGGGTCTGGAGTCAAGAGACCCAGTACTTC
>TRBV6-5|TRBD2|few|TRBJ2-1
CASSRVGTSGYNEQFF
TGTGCCAGCAGTCGAGTAGGGACTAGCGGCTACAATGAGCAGTTCTTC
>TRBV7-8|NA|NA|TRBJ2-4
CASSFVVDSKNIQYF
TGTGCCAGCAGCTTCGTAGTGGACAGCAAAAACATTCAGTACTTC
>TRBV7-9|NA|few|TRBJ2-7
CASSLATSSYEQYF
TGTGCCAGCAGCTTAGCTACAAGCTCCTACGAGCAGTACTTC
>TRBV12-3/TRBV12-4|NA|many|TRBJ2-2
CASSLTDTELFF
TGTGCCAGCAGTTTGACTGACACGGAGCTGTTTTTT
>TRBV2|NA|many|TRBJ2-2
CASKPSANTGELFF
TGTGCCAGCAAACCGTCCGCGAACACCGGGGAGCTGTTTTTT
>TRBV30|NA|many|TRBJ1-1
CAWIMNTEAFF
TGTGCCTGGATAATGAACACTGAAGCTTTCTTT
>TRBV28|NA|few|TRBJ2-3
CASRSSPDTQYF
TGTGCCAGCCGATCCAGCCCAGATACGCAGTATTTT
>TRBV19|NA|NA|TRBJ1-2
CASSSPRSVDYGYTF
TGTGCCAGTAGTTCCCCTCGCAGCGTTGACTATGGCTACACCTTC
>TRBV12-3/TRBV12-4|TRBD1|many|TRBJ1-3
CASSRLGTVSGNTIYF
TGTGCCAGCAGCAGACTCGGGACAGTCTCTGGAAACACCATATATTTT
>TRBV6-2/TRBV6-3|NA|few|TRBJ1-5
CASSYVSGGQPQHF
TGTGCCAGCAGTTACGTTAGTGGCGGTCAGCCCCAGCATTTT
>TRBV4-3|NA|NA|TRBJ1-6
CASSQVGDMGSPLHF
TGCGCCAGCAGCCAAGTAGGTGACATGGGGTCACCCCTCCACTTT
>TRBV19|NA|few|TRBJ1-2
CATQFGRNYGYTF
TGTGCCACCCAGTTCGGCAGAAACTATGGCTACACCTTC
>TRBV6-2/TRBV6-3|TRBD2|many|TRBJ2-3
CASRGRGPSGDTQYF
TGTGCCAGCAGGGGGAGGGGTCCCTCGGGGGATACGCAGTATTTT
>TRBV6-1|TRBD1|many|TRBJ2-1
CASSEWGQGANEQFF
TGTGCCAGCAGTGAATGGGGACAGGGGGCCAATGAGCAGTTCTTC
>TRBV27|TRBD2|many|TRBJ2-2
CASTDQRPRGVRTGELFF
TGTGCCAGCACCGATCAACGCCCGCGGGGGGTTAGGACCGGGGAGCTGTTTTTT
>TRBV25-1|NA|many|TRBJ1-6
CASSELENSPLHF
TGTGCCAGCAGTGAATTGGAGAATTCACCCCTCCACTTT
>TRBV5-6|NA|NA|TRBJ1-2
CASSLDSSRDTF
TGTGCCAGCAGCTTGGATAGCAGCCGCGACACCTTC
>TRBV6-4|NA|many|TRBJ2-2
CASSMEENTGELFF
TGTGCCAGCAGTATGGAGGAGAACACCGGGGAGCTGTTTTTT
>TRBV5-1|NA|NA|TRBJ2-2
CASSLVGVGANTGELFF
TGCGCCAGCAGCTTGGTCGGAGTGGGGGCAAACACCGGGGAGCTGTTTTTT
>TRBV7-2|NA|many|TRBJ1-2
CASSLGPRDIQNYGYTF
TGTGCCAGCAGCCTGGGGCCGAGGGACATACAAAACTATGGCTACACCTTC
>TRBV24-1|NA|many|TRBJ1-1
CATSDLGGTEAFF
TGTGCCACCAGTGATTTAGGGGGCACTGAAGCTTTCTTT
>TRBV18|NA|medium-sized|TRBJ1-5
CASSSAGVGNQPQHF
TGTGCCAGCTCAAGCGCAGGGGTGGGCAATCAGCCCCAGCATTTT
>TRBV6-2/TRBV6-3|NA|few|TRBJ2-7
CASSYRTRPLDPLSYEQYF
TGTGCCAGCAGTTACCGAACGAGACCCTTGGACCCCCTAAGCTACGAGCAGTACTTC
>TRBV7-8|TRBD2|NA|TRBJ2-5
CASSLIAGGWRETQYF
TGTGCCAGCAGCTTAATTGCGGGGGGGTGGCGGGAGACCCAGTACTTC
>TRBV27|NA|NA|TRBJ2-1
CASSSLGLEFF
TGTGCCAGCAGTTCCTTGGGTTTGGAGTTCTTC
>TRBV6-2/TRBV6-3|TRBD1|NA|TRBJ2-7
CASSPPGQGGEQYF
TGTGCCAGCAGCCCTCCGGGACAGGGTGGCGAGCAGTACTTC
>TRBV7-3|TRBD1|few|TRBJ2-2
CASSLTGRGRDTGELFF
TGTGCCAGCAGCTTAACGGGCAGGGGGCGCGACACCGGGGAGCTGTTTTTT
>TRBV7-6|NA|NA|TRBJ2-2
CASSFVPTGTGELFF
TGTGCCAGCAGCTTTGTCCCGACGGGCACCGGGGAGCTGTTTTTT
>TRBV6-5|NA|many|TRBJ2-2
CASRLATANTGELFF
TGTGCCAGCAGATTAGCGACAGCGAACACCGGGGAGCTGTTTTTT
>TRBV5-1|NA|few|TRBJ1-1
CASSLFGQIAEAFF
TGCGCCAGCAGCTTGTTTGGGCAGATCGCTGAAGCTTTCTTT
>TRBV28|NA|few|TRBJ1-5
CASTPGDGQPQHF
TGTGCCAGCACCCCGGGGGATGGGCAGCCCCAGCATTTT
>TRBV5-1|TRBD1|NA|TRBJ2-5
CASSKDGTVNQETQYF
TGCGCCAGCAGCAAGGACGGGACAGTTAATCAAGAGACCCAGTACTTC
>TRBV7-9|NA|many|TRBJ1-1
CASSSHVTSRDTEAFF
TGTGCCAGCAGCTCTCATGTTACGAGTAGGGACACTGAAGCTTTCTTT
>TRBV5-1|TRBD1|many|TRBJ2-7
CASSLGPDRGTHITYEQYF
TGCGCCAGCAGCTTGGGGCCTGACAGGGGCACCCATATAACTTACGAGCAGTACTTC
>TRBV7-3|NA|NA|TRBJ2-2
CASGEWLTGELFF
TGTGCCAGCGGGGAGTGGCTAACCGGGGAGCTGTTTTTT